This record concerns one T cell receptor (beta chain) sequence. The antigen this receptor binds is unknown. It has no much larger one-base neighbor in the sample; base qualities were not kept. Library prep was done by the immunoSEQ multiplex PCR assay. DNA from the cultured and isolated CD4+ T cells underwent TCR beta CDR3 sequencing. As for the authors' bioinformatics: Non-productive TCR sequences were removed, reads were trimmed to the CDR3 region, and CDR3s of at least 7 amino acids were retained. The MANAFEST web app was used to identify antigen-specific clonotypes by comparing expansion in peptide wells with expansion in reference cultures. To be called positive, a clone needed expansion at FDR<0.05 compared with the reference and with all other wells, an odds ratio greater than 5, and a frequency greater than 0.1% in two replicate wells. A clonotype was called cross-reactive if it was significantly expanded both in SARS-CoV-2 spike wells and in at least one common cold coronavirus spike condition. Using the stringdist R package, CDR3 similarity was measured by Levenshtein distance, and unrooted trees were constructed with ape in R 3.6.1. The clones in this table, taken by TCRdb from immuneACCESS, are in-frame only. Not every clone is retained; where verified, under half of the shortfall comes from an unresolved V gene, and the cause of the rest is unknown. V and J calls and clone size are those listed in that table; D and trimming were worked out from the DNA. The sample includes 45,000 to 75,000 clones, with 60% to 85% observed a single time. In total, the top ten clones hold approximately 3% of the sample.

Inclusive of the bounding cysteine and phenylalanine, the CDR3 is 16 residues long. Only the CDR3 DNA stays, 48 bases, in frame from base 1. Taken from the germline V gene (reference sequence), the CDR1 and CDR2 loops are LGHDT and YNNKEL. Clipping removes 0 bases from V and 4 bases from J, with 5 as the unmatched junction base count. These data come from a study of vaccination effects on CD4 cells after COVID-19 (dated by TCRdb to 2022 to 2024). Study-wide context: The ViraFEST assay stimulated PBMC with viral peptide pools and then used TCR sequencing to identify antigen-specific CD4+ T cell clonotypes by expansion. Around 2 million PBMC per well were cultured in IMDM with around 5% human AB serum, 10 IU/ml IL-2 and gentamicin, plus 10 ug/ml peptides. Cultures from other donors in the study were sequenced using the Oncomine TCR Beta short-read assay on an Illumina iSeq 100. The study compared SARS-CoV-2 spike-specific CD4+ TCR repertoires before and after mRNA vaccination in COVID-19 convalescent patients and infection-naive vaccine recipients. Each participant received two doses of an mRNA SARS-CoV-2 vaccine, either BNT162b2 or mRNA-1273. A total of 10 COVID-19 convalescent patients and a few SARS-CoV-2-naive healthy vaccine recipients were included in the full study.

After 10 to 11 days of culture, CD4+ T cells were isolated with the EasySep CD4+ T cell isolation kit. The absence of prior SARS-CoV-2 infection in healthy vaccine recipients was confirmed by negative nucleocapsid antibodies before and after vaccination. Half of the culture medium was replaced with fresh IL-2-containing medium on days 3 and 7. Unless noted otherwise, every peptide stimulation condition was cultured in triplicate wells. PBMC were separated from whole blood using Ficoll-Paque Plus gradient centrifugation and were then either cryopreserved at -140C or used fresh. The QIAamp micro DNA kit was used to extract genomic DNA from the cultured CD4+ T cells. Study-wide conclusions, independent of this receptor: The study was limited by a small number of convalescent patients, and early post-infection timepoints were lacking. In healthy vaccine recipients, vaccine-induced clones were almost all SARS-CoV-2 mono-reactive, with only 1 of 255 cross-reactive with common cold coronaviruses. Clones induced by infection and clones induced by vaccination both contracted markedly at late timepoints after vaccination, which fits with T cell responses waning over time.

The sequence was obtained from a human donor who received a COVID-19 vaccine. The source was CD4+ T cells from PBMCs cultured without peptide, collected before COVID-19 vaccination. The chain couples TRBV3-1 (or the pseudogene TRBV3-2) to TRBJ2-2; a stretch of 7 junction bases matches TRBD1. The CDR3 has the sequence CASSQDLGTVTGELFF. Here is the DNA: TGTGCCAGCAGCCAAGATCTGGGGACAGTCACCGGGGAGCTGTTTTTT.